Listed here are 10 T cell receptor beta chains from one sample, sequenced in a study of blood T cell repertoires in COVID-19. Method: immunoSEQ multiplex PCR; TCRdb's copy keeps in-frame clones and lacks some. This table holds some 200,000 clones, about 80% found once. Material for sequencing was peripheral blood. The origin of the receptors is a woman under 40 who had recovered from COVID-19.

This chain links TRBV5-1 with TRBJ1-2, with TRBD1 matching 9 bases. There are 14 residues in the CDR3. Germline assignment: CDR1 SGHRS and CDR2 YFSETQ. J lost 5 bases, V lost 5 bases, and 7 bases had no gene match. The CDR3 region is CASRSGTGYYGYTF. The DNA of the CDR3 is TGCGCCAGCAGATCGGGGACAGGGTATTATGGCTACACCTTC.

This chain uses TRBV29-1 with TRBJ2-2; the match to TRBD2 covers 7 bases. The CDR3 contains 16 residues. The ends lost 3 bases at V and 2 bases at J; junction bases unmatched: 9. CDR1 SQVTM and CDR2 ANQGSEA come from the germline V gene. This CDR3 reads CSVDSGRVQNTGELFF. DNA of the CDR3: TGCAGCGTTGACAGTGGGAGGGTGCAAAACACCGGGGAGCTGTTTTTT.

The chain carries TRBV5-1 and TRBJ1-6; D is perhaps TRBD1 (5 bases). In germline, CDR1 is SGHRS, CDR2 YFSETQ. V lost 4 bases and J 5 bases, leaving 10 bases between the germline ends. This CDR3 has 14 residues. The CDR3 spells CASSQEGDNSPLHF. The CDR3 DNA reads TGCGCCAGCAGCCAAGAAGGGGATAATTCACCCCTCCACTTT.

This clone has just a few counts. The chain couples TRBV27 to TRBJ2-1; TRBD1 matches 9 bases. V shed 0 bases and J 9 bases; nucleotides not matched to a gene: 6. The CDR3 consists of 15 residues. Germline lookup yields CDR1 MNHEY and CDR2 SMNVEV (reference sequence). CDR3 amino acids: CASSLSQQGALEQFF. For the CDR3, the DNA is TGTGCCAGCAGTTTATCACAACAGGGGGCACTTGAGCAGTTCTTC.

This clone was detected once. V usage is TRBV29-1 and J usage is TRBJ1-1; the match to TRBD1 covers 9 bases. This CDR3 has 13 amino acids. V lost 7 bases and J lost 1; bases outside the gene matches: 4. Looked up from germline, CDR1 is SQVTM and CDR2 is ANQGSEA. The chain's CDR3 is CSAAGQGNTEAFF. CDR3 nucleotide sequence: TGCAGCGCCGCGGGACAGGGGAACACTGAAGCTTTCTTT.

The chain recombines TRBV28 with TRBJ2-3; TRBD2 aligns across 10 bases. This CDR3 region has 16 residues. The ends lost 5 bases at V and 5 bases at J; junction bases unmatched: 10. Germline CDR1 MDHEN, CDR2 SYDVKM. CDR3 amino acids: CASSDPAGGQVDTQYF. The CDR3 bases are TGTGCCAGCAGTGATCCAGCGGGAGGGCAAGTAGATACGCAGTATTTT.

The rearrangement joins TRBV19 to TRBJ2-5; no firm D call. The germline V and J ends were trimmed by 3 bases and 4 bases, with 6 bases remaining between them. The CDR3 has 12 residues. Per the germline V gene, CDR1 is LNHDA and CDR2 is SQIVND (reference sequence). CDR3 in DNA: TGTGCCAGTAGTATCCCTCCAGAGACCCAGTACTTC. Amino acid sequence: CASSIPPETQYF.

The rearrangement joins TRBV4-1 to TRBJ1-5; TRBD1 agrees at 9 bases. This CDR3 has 15 amino acids. V lost 4 bases and J lost 5; bases outside the gene matches: 6. Germline V gene lookup returns CDR1 MGHRA and CDR2 YSYEKL. In nucleotides, the CDR3 is TGCGCCAGCAGCCGGACGGGACAGGGCGATCAGCCCCAGCATTTT. Encoded protein: CASSRTGQGDQPQHF.

In this sample, this clone turned up once. J is TRBJ2-7 and V is TRBV9; the match to TRBD2 covers 11 bases. Germline V lookup: CDR1 SGDLS, CDR2 YYNGEE. The CDR3 is made up of 15 amino acids. V shed 3 bases, J shed 3 bases, and the junction held 5 bases outside the gene matches. CDR3 sequence: CASSAHGLAGYEQYF. CDR3 bases: TGTGCCAGCAGCGCCCACGGACTAGCGGGCTACGAGCAGTACTTC.

The chain recombines TRBV27 with TRBJ2-2, with 11 bases identical to TRBD2. V lost 1 base to trimming and J lost 5 bases; unmatched junction nucleotides: 3. Germline V lookup: CDR1 MNHEY, CDR2 SMNVEV (reference sequence). The CDR3 is 16 residues long. DNA of the CDR3: TGTGCCAGCAGTTTATGGCTAGCGGGAGGAACCGGGGAGCTGTTTTTT. Translated: CASSLWLAGGTGELFF.